This TCR beta chain was sequenced during a study of blood T cells in healthy people across ages (dated by TCRdb to 2015 to 2017). For the wider study: Template switching captured roughly one uniquely barcoded TCR beta cDNA molecule per two T cells in model experiments. To track age-related changes in TCR beta repertoire diversity, the study relied on deep sequencing normalized with unique cDNA molecular identifiers. The study analyzed two additional independent replicas of 1 million unique cDNA reads from the same blood draw for two donors, one aged 18 to 29 and one aged 80 or older. To avoid experimental bias, donors of different ages were distributed randomly across sequencing lanes. Donors were grouped into four age groups: young (average about 15 years), middle-aged (about 40), aged (62) and long-lived (less than 85).

In the germline V gene, CDR1 corresponds to SGHRS and CDR2 to YFSETQ. Trimming costs V 2 bases and J 2 bases, and their ends lie 11 bases apart. Inclusive of the bounding cysteine and phenylalanine, the CDR3 is 14 residues long. The CDR3 DNA has 42 bases and is translated from base 1. The protocol used for the library was 5' RACE. Sequenced using an Illumina HiSeq 2500. The second PCR ran for roughly 7 to 12 cycles and used a J-beta primer mix along with a sample-barcoded 5' primer. Each TCR beta cDNA molecule received a unique molecular identifier from a template-switch 5' adaptor carrying 12 random nucleotides. Each sample yielded at least 2.5 million CDR3-containing paired-end reads. All of the RNA was converted into first-strand cDNA using the Mint cDNA synthesis kit, with a TRBC-specific oligonucleotide serving as the primer. After uracil-DNA glycosylase treatment, a first 18-cycle PCR used universal primers M1SS and BC2_uni_R on all cDNA. On the authors' methods: For normalization, 1 million high-quality reads were randomly selected from each sample, with every read carrying a distinct molecular identifier. Reads with shared molecular identifiers were discarded instead of being binned into consensus sequences. MiTCR, with a Q25 quality threshold and the strictest error-elimination algorithm, was used for CDR3 identification, clonotype clustering and error correction. A nonparametric unseen species model with Euler transformation was used to estimate lower-bound total TCR beta diversity. Through fastp at Q25 and MiXCR, TCRdb rebuilt clones from the public reads, retaining in-frame beta chains. CDR3 protein sequences are deduplicated, and each keeps its most common genes and DNA. The V and J calls and clone size are TCRdb's, not the authors'. Within this sample are roughly 1,500,000 distinct CDR3 sequences, with about 31% of them counted one time only. The ten largest clones capture approximately 11% of the sample.

The 39 donors, aged about 6 to 95 years, were systemically healthy Caucasian individuals from Russia. Each donor gave ten milliliters of peripheral blood, collected into EDTA-treated Vacutainer tubes. Ficoll-Paque density-gradient centrifugation was used to isolate PBMCs, with at least 6 million per sample. Trizol reagent was used to extract total RNA from the PBMCs, yielding at least 6 micrograms per sample. Naive CD45RAhigh/CD27high T cell percentages were measured by flow cytometry on a PBMC aliquot from every donor. What the work shows at the level of the full study, not this receptor alone: As age increased, observed TCR beta diversity per million T cells dropped in a roughly linear way, and a significant reduction was already evident by age roughly 36. Observed TCR beta diversity correlated strongly with the percentage of naive T cells measured by flow cytometry. Bulk unsorted PBMC profiling prevented conclusive comparison of naive and antigen-experienced compartments. Estimates of total diversity based on one million sequenced T cells were considered lower bounds and underestimates. Because donor CMV infection status was unknown, age-related changes in expanded clonotypes were potentially confounded. Compared with the aged group, more naive CD4+ T cells, fewer expanded clones and increased TCR diversity were shown by the long-lived group, suggesting age selection.

Note on this clonotype: The antigen it recognizes is unknown. No per-base quality is available; no much larger clone lies one base away.

Sequenced: blood. Here the chain combines TRBV5-1 and TRBJ2-7; the D gene assignment is ambiguous. The sequence came from a woman in her 30s in good health. The DNA sequence is given as TGCGCCAGCAGCTTAAACGGCTATCCCTACGAGCAGTACTTC. This gives the protein CASSLNGYPYEQYF.